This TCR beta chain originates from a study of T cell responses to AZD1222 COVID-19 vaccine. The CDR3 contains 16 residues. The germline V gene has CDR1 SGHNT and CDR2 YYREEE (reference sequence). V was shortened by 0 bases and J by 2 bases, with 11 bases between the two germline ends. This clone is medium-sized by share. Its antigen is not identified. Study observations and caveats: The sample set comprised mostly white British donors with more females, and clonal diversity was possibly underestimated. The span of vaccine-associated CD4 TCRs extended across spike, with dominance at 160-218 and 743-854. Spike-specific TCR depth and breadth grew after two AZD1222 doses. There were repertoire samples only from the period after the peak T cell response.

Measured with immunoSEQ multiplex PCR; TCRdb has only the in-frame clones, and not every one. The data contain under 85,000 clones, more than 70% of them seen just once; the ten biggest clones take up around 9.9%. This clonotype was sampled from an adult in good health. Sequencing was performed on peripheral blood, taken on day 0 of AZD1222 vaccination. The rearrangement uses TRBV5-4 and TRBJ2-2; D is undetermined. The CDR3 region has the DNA TGTGCCAGCAGCTTGGATGAAAGGGTAAACACCGGGGAGCTGTTTTTT. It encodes CASSLDERVNTGELFF.